This TCR beta chain was obtained from a study of blood T cell repertoires in COVID-19. At the level of the study: In each case, the material was cDNA or gDNA derived from T cells, B-cell-depleted T cells, or PBMCs.

As handled by the study authors: For nucleated cells, counts were estimated from reference gene primer amplification. Sequenced by immunoSEQ multiplex PCR; TCRdb stores in-frame clones only, minus some. V, J and clone size derive from that table, while D and trimming were established from the DNA sequence. The sample consists of about 120,000 clones, around 77% of them appearing once. This clone was recorded only once. Germline V gene data show CDR1 as LGHDT and CDR2 as YNNKEL (reference sequence). V shed 1 base and J shed 3 bases, with 9 bases lying between them. This CDR3 is 14 amino acids long. The sequencing input was peripheral blood. This clonotype originated in a human donor in a cohort sampled during active COVID-19. The rearrangement links TRBV3-1 (or the pseudogene TRBV3-2) to TRBJ1-1, with D possibly being TRBD1 (5 bases). The CDR3 here is CASSQAGEHTEAFF. The CDR3 bases are TGTGCCAGCAGCCAAGCGGGGGAGCACACTGAAGCTTTCTTT.